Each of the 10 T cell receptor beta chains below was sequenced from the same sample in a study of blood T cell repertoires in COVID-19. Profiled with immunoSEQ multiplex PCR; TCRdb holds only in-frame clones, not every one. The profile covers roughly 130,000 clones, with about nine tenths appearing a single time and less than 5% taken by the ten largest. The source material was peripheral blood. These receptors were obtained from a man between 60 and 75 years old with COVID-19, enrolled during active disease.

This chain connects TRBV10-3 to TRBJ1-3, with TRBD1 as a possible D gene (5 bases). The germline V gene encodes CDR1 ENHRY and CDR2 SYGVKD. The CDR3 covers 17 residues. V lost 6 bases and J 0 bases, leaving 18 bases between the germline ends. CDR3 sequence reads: CAIRGGTGALSGNTIYF. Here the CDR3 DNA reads TGTGCCATCAGGGGGGGGACCGGGGCTCTCTCTGGAAACACCATATATTTT.

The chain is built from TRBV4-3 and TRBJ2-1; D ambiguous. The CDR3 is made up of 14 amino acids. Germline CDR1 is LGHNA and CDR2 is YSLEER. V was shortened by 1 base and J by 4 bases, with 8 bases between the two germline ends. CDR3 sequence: CASSQAMTYNEQFF. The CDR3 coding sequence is TGCGCCAGCAGCCAAGCAATGACTTACAATGAGCAGTTCTTC.

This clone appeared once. The CDR3 loop reads CASSLEGAANEKLFF. DNA for the CDR3: TGCGCCAGCAGCTTGGAGGGGGCGGCTAATGAAAAACTGTTTTTT. The V and J genes are TRBV5-1 and TRBJ1-4; 7 positions agree with TRBD1. This CDR3 spans 15 amino acids. Germline CDR1 and CDR2: SGHRS and YFSETQ. Trimming cost V 0 bases and J 3 bases; bases outside gene matches: 2.

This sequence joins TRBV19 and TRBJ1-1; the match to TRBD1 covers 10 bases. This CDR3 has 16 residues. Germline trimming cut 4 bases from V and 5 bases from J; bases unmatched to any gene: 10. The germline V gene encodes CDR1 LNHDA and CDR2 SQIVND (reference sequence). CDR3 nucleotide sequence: TGTGCCAGTAGTACCCGACAGGGGGCGCGTCGGACTGAAGCTTTCTTT. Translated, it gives CASSTRQGARRTEAFF.

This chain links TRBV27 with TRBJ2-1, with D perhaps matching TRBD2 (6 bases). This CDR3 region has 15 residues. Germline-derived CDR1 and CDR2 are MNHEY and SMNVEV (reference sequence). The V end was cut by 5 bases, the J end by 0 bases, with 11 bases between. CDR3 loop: CASSLSGPSYNEQFF. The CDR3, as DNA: TGTGCCAGCAGTCTTAGCGGCCCCTCCTACAATGAGCAGTTCTTC.

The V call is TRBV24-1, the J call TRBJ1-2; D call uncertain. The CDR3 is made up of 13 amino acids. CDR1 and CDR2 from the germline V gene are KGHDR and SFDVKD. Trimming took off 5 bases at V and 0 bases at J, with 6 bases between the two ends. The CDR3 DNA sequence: TGTGCCACCAGTGCTTCCGCTAACTATGGCTACACCTTC. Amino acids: CATSASANYGYTF.

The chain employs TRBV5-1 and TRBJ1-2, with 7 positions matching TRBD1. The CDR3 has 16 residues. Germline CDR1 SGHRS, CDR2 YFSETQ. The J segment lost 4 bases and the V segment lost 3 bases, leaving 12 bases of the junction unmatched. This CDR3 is CASSWSPGGRGYGYTF. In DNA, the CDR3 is TGCGCCAGCAGCTGGTCTCCAGGGGGTAGGGGCTATGGCTACACCTTC.

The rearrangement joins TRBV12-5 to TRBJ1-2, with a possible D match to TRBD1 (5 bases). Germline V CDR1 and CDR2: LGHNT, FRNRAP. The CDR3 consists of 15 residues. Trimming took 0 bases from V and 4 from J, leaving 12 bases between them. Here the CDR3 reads CASGLVVGGGYGYTF. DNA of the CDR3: TGTGCTAGTGGTTTGGTAGTGGGGGGAGGCTATGGCTACACCTTC.

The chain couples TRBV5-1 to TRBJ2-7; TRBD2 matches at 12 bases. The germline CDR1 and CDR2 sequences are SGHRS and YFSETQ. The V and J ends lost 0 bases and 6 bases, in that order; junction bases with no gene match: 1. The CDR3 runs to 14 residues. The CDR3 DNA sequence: TGCGCCAGCAGCTTGGGACTAGCGGGAGTCGAGCAGTACTTC. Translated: CASSLGLAGVEQYF.

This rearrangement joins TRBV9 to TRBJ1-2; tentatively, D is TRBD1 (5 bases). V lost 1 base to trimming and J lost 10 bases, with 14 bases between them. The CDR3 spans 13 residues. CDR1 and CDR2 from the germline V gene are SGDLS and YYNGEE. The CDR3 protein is CASSVTGRVPYTF. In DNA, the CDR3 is TGTGCCAGCAGCGTAACAGGTCGGGTACCCTACACCTTC. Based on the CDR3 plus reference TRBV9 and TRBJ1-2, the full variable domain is DSGVTQTPKHLITATGQRVTLRCSPRSGDLSVYWYQQSLDQGLQFLIQYYNGEERAKGNILERFSAQQFPDLHSELNLSSLELGDSALYFCASSVTGRVPYTFGSGTRLTVV.